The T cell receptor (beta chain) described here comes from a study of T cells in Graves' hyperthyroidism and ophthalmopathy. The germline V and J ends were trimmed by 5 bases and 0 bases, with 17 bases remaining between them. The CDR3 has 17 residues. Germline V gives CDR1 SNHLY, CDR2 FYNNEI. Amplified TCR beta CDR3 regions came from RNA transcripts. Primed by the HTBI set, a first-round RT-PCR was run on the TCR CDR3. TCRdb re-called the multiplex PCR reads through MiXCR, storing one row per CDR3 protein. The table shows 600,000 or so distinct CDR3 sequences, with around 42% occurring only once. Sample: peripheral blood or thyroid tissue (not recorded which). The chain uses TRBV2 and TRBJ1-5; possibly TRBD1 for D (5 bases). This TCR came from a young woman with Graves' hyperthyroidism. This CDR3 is CASSLWGRSTSNQPQHF. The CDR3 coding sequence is TGTGCCAGCAGTTTGTGGGGACGTTCGACTAGCAATCAGCCCCAGCATTTT.